This entry lists 23 T cell receptor beta chains sequenced from one sample in a study of technical replicates of blood from a handful of donors. The protocol was immunoSEQ multiplex PCR, while the TCRdb copy is restricted to in-frame clones and leaves out a portion. Among approximately 70,000 clones, nearly 97% were seen once, and the ten largest hold approximately 0.22%. Source material: T cells isolated from PBMCs. All receptors derive from a human donor in good health.

This chain joins TRBV11-3 and TRBJ2-1; D gene uncertain. Trimming stripped 3 bases from V and 12 bases from J, with 12 bases between. The germline CDR1 and CDR2 sequences are SGHNT and YENEEA. The CDR3 extends over 12 amino acids. CDR3: CASSFGSSRQFF. As DNA, the CDR3 is TGTGCCAGCAGCTTTGGTTCTAGTCGGCAGTTCTTC.

This chain joins TRBV11-3 and TRBJ2-2, with 13 bases matching TRBD2. The CDR3 runs to 19 residues. Germline trimming cut 1 base from V and 0 bases from J; bases unmatched to any gene: 5. Per germline, CDR1 SGHNT and CDR2 YENEEA. CDR3 DNA: TGTGCCAGCAGCTTAGTACGGACTAGCGGGGGTTCGAACACCGGGGAGCTGTTTTTT. This gives the protein CASSLVRTSGGSNTGELFF.

The chain links TRBV5-4 to TRBJ2-3; 7 bases align to TRBD2. This CDR3 is built from 15 residues. The V gene's germline CDR1 is SGHNT and CDR2 YYREEE (reference sequence). V trimming: 0 bases; J trimming: 3 bases; junction bases outside the gene matches: 4. The CDR3 loop reads CASSLVWGGTDTQYF. DNA for the CDR3: TGTGCCAGCAGCTTGGTCTGGGGAGGGACAGATACGCAGTATTTT. Filled out from reference TRBV5-4 and TRBJ2-3, the complete variable domain reads ETGVTQSPTHLIKTRGQQVTLRCSSQSGHNTVSWYQQALGQGPQFIFQYYREEENGRGNFPPRFSGLQFPNYSSELNVNALELDDSALYLCASSLVWGGTDTQYFGPGTRLTVL.

The chain couples TRBV19 to TRBJ2-7; TRBD1 might be the D (8 bases). V was pared by 3 bases and J by 7 bases, with 22 bases between. Germline V gene sequence: CDR1 LNHDA, CDR2 SQIVND (reference sequence). This CDR3 comprises 16 residues. CDR3 sequence reads: CASSIWGGQGANEQYF. The CDR3 coding sequence is TGTGCCAGTAGTATTTGGGGGGGGCAGGGGGCGAATGAGCAGTACTTC.

The rearrangement uses TRBV5-1 and TRBJ2-2; 14 bases agree with TRBD2. Germline V gene lookup returns CDR1 SGHRS and CDR2 YFSETQ. J was trimmed by 7 bases and V by 7 bases; bases with no gene match: 6. CDR3 length: 15 amino acids. The CDR3 coding sequence is TGCGCCAGCGGGACTAGCGGGAGAGTTGACGGGGAGCTGTTTTTT. Protein: CASGTSGRVDGELFF.

V and J are TRBV19 and TRBJ2-7; unclear D gene. The CDR3 has 14 amino acids. V lost 6 bases and J lost 5, with 17 bases in between. Germline loops: CDR1 LNHDA, CDR2 SQIVND (reference sequence). The CDR3, as DNA: TGTGCCAGTAGGGCAGGAAAAAAGGTGGACGAGCAGTACTTC. Its translation: CASRAGKKVDEQYF. The whole variable domain, remainder taken from reference TRBV19 and TRBJ2-7, is DGGITQSPKYLFRKEGQNVTLSCEQNLNHDAMYWYRQDPGQGLRLIYYSQIVNDFQKGDIAEGYSVSREKKESFPLTVTSAQKNPTAFYLCASRAGKKVDEQYFGPGTRLTVT.

This clone was picked up one time. V usage is TRBV6-1 and J usage is TRBJ2-5; D is ambiguous. Germline CDR1 is MNHNS and CDR2 is SASEGT. The CDR3 runs 15 residues. V was cut by 2 bases and J by 0 bases, with 10 bases left in between. For the CDR3, the DNA is TGTGCCAGCAGTGAACGTGTGAGCTACCAAGAGACCCAGTACTTC. Translated: CASSERVSYQETQYF.

The chain uses TRBV28 and TRBJ1-2; TRBD1 matches at 8 bases. Trimming took 6 bases from V and 7 from J; bases not matched to a gene: 13. The CDR3 runs to 15 residues. Germline loops: CDR1 MDHEN, CDR2 SYDVKM. The CDR3 region is CASRQGESGLGGYTF. CDR3 DNA sequence: TGTGCCAGCAGACAGGGGGAGTCGGGACTTGGTGGCTACACCTTC.

The rearrangement joins TRBV28 to TRBJ2-5; D might be TRBD1 (6 bases). Per germline, CDR1 MDHEN and CDR2 SYDVKM. The CDR3 runs to 15 residues. V lost 3 bases and J 1 base, leaving 12 bases between the germline ends. The CDR3: CASSLQRTAQETQYF. For the CDR3, the DNA is TGTGCCAGCAGTTTGCAGCGGACAGCCCAAGAGACCCAGTACTTC.

The chain recombines TRBV27 with TRBJ2-7; 8 nucleotides align to TRBD1. This CDR3 comprises 15 residues. CDR1 and CDR2 from the germline V gene are MNHEY and SMNVEV (reference sequence). With 3 bases clipped from V and 2 bases from J, the junction kept 6 bases outside the gene matches. CDR3 nucleotide sequence: TGTGCCAGCAGTTTTCTCGGACAGGGAACCTACGAGCAGTACTTC. Its protein is CASSFLGQGTYEQYF.

The rearrangement links TRBV6-1 to TRBJ1-1; 8 positions agree with TRBD1. CDR3 length: 15 residues. The germline CDR1 and CDR2 sequences are MNHNS and SASEGT. V lost 3 bases, J lost 2 bases, and 5 bases stayed unmatched. In nucleotides, the CDR3 is TGTGCCAGCAGTGATCAGGGGGCTGTAAACACTGAAGCTTTCTTT. Protein: CASSDQGAVNTEAFF.

V gene TRBV7-9 combines with J gene TRBJ1-1; tentatively, D is TRBD1 (5 bases). V lost 3 bases and J lost 0, with 11 bases in between. There are 15 residues in the CDR3. Germline-derived CDR1 and CDR2 are SEHNR and FQNEAQ (reference sequence). The CDR3 loop is CASSFQGSMNTEAFF. The CDR3 DNA is TGTGCCAGCAGCTTCCAGGGTTCAATGAACACTGAAGCTTTCTTT.

This clone was counted a single time. The CDR3 sequence: CASSPSTGNEKLFF. In nucleotides, the CDR3 is TGTGCCAGCTCACCATCGACAGGAAATGAAAAACTGTTTTTT. The chain employs TRBV18 and TRBJ1-4; tentative D call: TRBD1 (6 bases). The CDR3 runs 14 residues. Per germline, CDR1 KGHSH and CDR2 LQKENI. With 2 bases removed from V and 5 bases from J, the gap between germline ends came to 9 bases.

The V gene is TRBV4-1, the J gene TRBJ2-1; D unresolved. Trimming stripped 0 bases from V and 12 bases from J, with 12 bases between. Germline V lookup: CDR1 MGHRA, CDR2 YSYEKL. This CDR3 contains 13 residues. This chain's CDR3 is CASSQDSSFWQFF. In DNA form, the CDR3 reads TGCGCCAGCAGCCAAGATAGTTCCTTTTGGCAGTTCTTC.

The chain joins TRBV6-1 to TRBJ2-7; 7 nucleotides line up with TRBD1. With V trimmed by 7 bases and J by 2 bases, 11 bases remained unmatched. This CDR3 region has 15 residues. CDR1 and CDR2 from the germline V gene are MNHNS and SASEGT. The CDR3 coding sequence is TGTGCCAGCATTGGGCTCGGGACAGCTACCTACGAGCAGTACTTC. Translated, it gives CASIGLGTATYEQYF.

The chain couples TRBV6-1 to TRBJ1-5, with D hard to call. Trimming cost V 4 bases and J 6 bases, with 13 bases left between them. The CDR3 runs 14 residues. Per germline, CDR1 MNHNS and CDR2 SASEGT. The CDR3 loop reads CASSVSVITQPQHF. CDR3 bases: TGTGCCAGCAGTGTATCAGTTATTACTCAGCCCCAGCATTTT.

The rearrangement joins TRBV6-6 to TRBJ1-1; 7 positions agree with TRBD1. The CDR3 is 14 amino acids. Losses at the gene ends were 5 bases for V and 0 bases for J; bases not matched to a gene: 3. Germline V gene lookup returns CDR1 MNHNY and CDR2 SVGAGI (reference sequence). The CDR3 here is CASSPDRLNTEAFF. DNA of the CDR3: TGTGCCAGCAGTCCGGACAGGCTGAACACTGAAGCTTTCTTT.

This clone was recorded only once. The genes are TRBV4-2 and TRBJ2-1, with TRBD2 matching 9 bases. Germline CDR1 reads LGHNA; CDR2 reads YNFKEQ. V lost 4 bases to trimming and J lost 0 bases; unmatched junction nucleotides: 7. The CDR3 spans 17 residues. For the CDR3, the DNA is TGTGCCAGCAGCCGATTTTATAGCGGGAGCTCCTACAATGAGCAGTTCTTC. Its protein is CASSRFYSGSSYNEQFF.

J is TRBJ1-5 and V is TRBV15, with D unresolved. CDR3 length equals 18 residues. Germline V gene sequence: CDR1 LNHNV, CDR2 YYDKDF (reference sequence). Trimming took off 0 bases at V and 0 bases at J, with 15 bases between the two ends. The CDR3 nucleotides read TGTGCCACCAGCAGAGATCTAGCGGTGTTCGATAGCAATCAGCCCCAGCATTTT. This codes for CATSRDLAVFDSNQPQHF.

The CDR3 DNA sequence: TGCGCCAGCAGCGGGACGCAGAAGGTGACAGGGGACTACGAGCAGTACTTC. It codes for CASSGTQKVTGDYEQYF. The chain combines TRBV5-1 with TRBJ2-7, with TRBD1 matching over 8 bases. Germline V gene lookup returns CDR1 SGHRS and CDR2 YFSETQ. The CDR3 sequence is 17 residues long. The V segment lost 4 bases and the J segment 3 bases; nucleotides outside the gene matches: 15.

The rearrangement links TRBV9 to TRBJ2-7; 8 bases are a match to TRBD2. Germline V lookup: CDR1 SGDLS, CDR2 YYNGEE. The J segment lost 3 bases and the V segment lost 1 base, leaving 9 bases of the junction unmatched. The CDR3 is 16 amino acids. The CDR3 sequence: CASSVTGGVLLYEQYF. Here the CDR3 DNA reads TGTGCCAGCAGCGTAACCGGGGGGGTCCTCCTCTACGAGCAGTACTTC. The full variable domain, completed using reference TRBV9 and TRBJ2-7, is DSGVTQTPKHLITATGQRVTLRCSPRSGDLSVYWYQQSLDQGLQFLIQYYNGEERAKGNILERFSAQQFPDLHSELNLSSLELGDSALYFCASSVTGGVLLYEQYFGPGTRLTVT.

The CDR3 reads CAWGRDLAQYF. Written as DNA, the CDR3 is TGTGCCTGGGGGCGAGATTTGGCCCAGTACTTC. The rearrangement uses TRBV30 and TRBJ2-5; D gene uncertain. The V end lost 5 bases, the J end lost 9 bases, and 13 bases lay between the germline ends. The CDR3 totals 11 residues. Germline CDR1 reads GTSNPN; CDR2 reads SVGIG (reference sequence).

The chain uses TRBV9 and TRBJ1-4; 7 bases fit TRBD1. The V and J ends lost 4 bases and 2 bases, in that order; junction bases with no gene match: 5. The CDR3 contains 15 residues. Germline V lookup: CDR1 SGDLS, CDR2 YYNGEE. The CDR3 spells CASSHRGMTNEKLFF. CDR3 bases: TGTGCCAGCAGCCACAGGGGTATGACTAATGAAAAACTGTTTTTT.